A single sample is the source of the 20 T cell receptor beta chains below, sequenced in a study of T cells in Graves' hyperthyroidism and ophthalmopathy. There were TCR beta CDR3 regions amplified from RNA transcripts. TCR CDR3 underwent first-round RT-PCR with the HTBI primer set. In TCRdb, the multiplex PCR reads were re-called with MiXCR into one record per CDR3 protein. The repertoire consists of approximately 380,000 distinct CDR3 sequences, with about 18% occurring once and the leading ten covering around 40%. Input material: blood. Receptor source: a man between 18 and 29 years old with Graves' ophthalmopathy.

The chain carries TRBV18 and TRBJ2-1; tentative D call: TRBD1 (6 bases). Germline V gives CDR1 KGHSH, CDR2 LQKENI. The CDR3 runs 12 residues. The ends were cut back, 3 bases at V and 7 bases at J, with 7 bases in the middle. CDR3 protein: CASSPGQNEQFF. DNA of the CDR3: TGTGCCAGCTCACCTGGACAGAATGAGCAGTTCTTC.

In this sample, this clonotype turned up many times. This chain joins TRBV3-1 and TRBJ1-1; the D gene is possibly TRBD1 (6 bases). Trimming left V 3 bases short and J 1 base short, with 9 bases between. The CDR3 extends over 14 amino acids. Per the germline V gene, CDR1 is LGHDT and CDR2 is YNNKEL (reference sequence). The CDR3 DNA reads TGTGCCAGCAGCCAGGTGGGACAGAACACTGAAGCTTTCTTT. Encoded protein: CASSQVGQNTEAFF.

The chain links TRBV15 to TRBJ1-1; 9 positions match TRBD1. This CDR3 comprises 15 residues. CDR1 LNHNV and CDR2 YYDKDF come from the germline V gene (reference sequence). The V and J ends lost 4 bases and 5 bases, in that order; junction bases with no gene match: 8. In nucleotides, the CDR3 is TGTGCCACCAGCACTACAGGGGGCGGAGGAACTGAAGCTTTCTTT. Its protein is CATSTTGGGGTEAFF.

Worth noting for this clonotype: The junction shows a germline mismatch at one end, possibly a read error. V is TRBV12-3 or TRBV12-4 and J is TRBJ2-2; 7 nucleotides match TRBD2. There are 14 residues in the CDR3. The CDR3 loop reads CASAFGGVSGELSF. CDR3 in DNA: TGTGCCAGCGCTTTTGGGGGGGTGTCCGGGGAGCTGTCTTTT.

Many counts were recorded for this clonotype. This chain links TRBV2 with TRBJ1-1; D gene uncertain. Deletions cut 7 bases from V and 4 bases from J, with 4 bases between. The V gene's germline CDR1 is SNHLY and CDR2 FYNNEI. This CDR3 has 10 amino acids. DNA of the CDR3: TGTGCCAGCAAGGTCACTGAAGCTTTCTTT. It specifies CASKVTEAFF.

This clonotype was found a few times. J is TRBJ2-7 and V is TRBV5-8, with TRBD2 matching 9 bases. Germline V gene data show CDR1 as SGHTS and CDR2 as YDEGEE. V was clipped by 4 bases and J by 2 bases; unmatched bases: 7. The length of the CDR3 is 15 residues. The CDR3 spells CASSRSGGLTYEQYF. The CDR3, as DNA: TGTGCCAGCAGCAGAAGCGGGGGGCTTACCTACGAGCAGTACTTC.

This rearrangement joins TRBV7-8 to TRBJ2-7; 10 bases are shared with TRBD1. Trimming at V came to 4 bases and at J to 0 bases, leaving 6 bases not matched to a gene. The CDR3 runs 16 residues. In germline, CDR1 is SGHVS, CDR2 FQNEAQ. The CDR3 sequence is CASSSGDRGHSYEQYF. The CDR3 DNA reads TGTGCCAGCAGCTCCGGCGACAGGGGGCACTCCTACGAGCAGTACTTC.

This clonotype was seen repeatedly, ten times or more. V usage is TRBV11-2 and J usage is TRBJ1-4; D might be TRBD1 (5 bases). V was pared by 0 bases and J by 8 bases, with 16 bases between. The CDR3 contains 16 residues. CDR1 is SGHAT, CDR2 FQNNGV, per germline. CDR3 protein: CASSLDLPGGSEKLFF. DNA for the CDR3: TGTGCCAGCAGCTTAGATCTACCCGGGGGGTCAGAAAAACTGTTTTTT.

At least ten counts were recorded for this clonotype. In DNA form, the CDR3 reads TGTGCCAGCAGCCCCTTGGGCCACCCCACAGATACGCAGTATTTT. Protein sequence: CASSPLGHPTDTQYF. The chain links TRBV7-2 to TRBJ2-3; D not resolved. Trimming pared 5 bases from V and 2 bases from J, leaving 14 bases between. CDR1 SGHTA and CDR2 FQGNSA come from the germline V gene. The CDR3 extends over 15 amino acids.

The chain uses TRBV12-3 or TRBV12-4 and TRBJ1-5; 9 positions match TRBD1. CDR3 length: 15 residues. With 8 bases clipped from V and 4 bases from J, the junction kept 9 bases outside the gene matches. CDR3 sequence (DNA): TGTGCCAGCCACCGTGGGACAGGGCAAAATCAGCCCCAGCATTTT. Protein: CASHRGTGQNQPQHF.

The J gene is TRBJ2-1, the V gene TRBV11-2; D is possibly TRBD1 or TRBD2 (7 bases each). Germline CDR1 reads SGHAT; CDR2 reads FQNNGV. This CDR3 contains 15 residues. The V end was cut by 3 bases, the J end by 8 bases, with 17 bases between. The CDR3 loop reads CASSFQGGRRDEQFF. The CDR3 region has the DNA TGTGCCAGCAGCTTTCAGGGGGGGCGCAGAGATGAGCAGTTCTTC. Drawing the rest from reference TRBV11-2 and TRBJ2-1, the complete variable domain is EAGVAQSPRYKIIEKRQSVAFWCNPISGHATLYWYQQILGQGPKLLIQFQNNGVVDDSQLPKDRFSAERLKGVDSTLKIQPAKLEDSAVYLCASSFQGGRRDEQFFGPGTRLTVL.

V usage is TRBV5-8 and J usage is TRBJ2-7; D unresolved. The CDR3 is 15 residues long. Trimming shortened V by 0 bases and J by 5 bases, and 15 bases separated the two germline ends. Germline values: CDR1 SGHTS, CDR2 YDEGEE. Here the CDR3 DNA reads TGTGCCAGCAGCTTGGTTGTGGGCCTTGGGAACGAGCAGTACTTC. It encodes CASSLVVGLGNEQYF.

This clonotype was detected a few times. V is TRBV5-1 and J is TRBJ1-6; 9 bases map to TRBD1. The V and J ends lost 4 bases and 7 bases, in that order; junction bases with no gene match: 9. The CDR3 has 16 residues. CDR1 and CDR2 from the germline V gene are SGHRS and YFSETQ. The chain's CDR3 is CASSTGTGKNNSPLHF. The CDR3 DNA sequence: TGCGCCAGCAGCACCGGGACAGGGAAGAACAATTCACCCCTCCACTTT.

The V call is TRBV20-1, the J call TRBJ1-5, with D hard to call. V gave up 2 bases and J gave up 2 bases, with 22 bases separating them. Germline CDR1 and CDR2: DFQATT and SNEGSKA (reference sequence). This CDR3 has 18 residues. The CDR3 sequence is CSARSGWTDQDRNQPQHF. CDR3 DNA: TGCAGTGCTAGATCCGGATGGACGGATCAAGACCGCAATCAGCCCCAGCATTTT.

This clonotype was seen a handful of times. The V gene is TRBV7-9, the J gene TRBJ2-7; 8 positions agree with TRBD1. The CDR3 totals 18 residues. Germline loops: CDR1 SEHNR, CDR2 FQNEAQ (reference sequence). V gave up 1 base and J gave up 2 bases; unmatched junction bases: 13. This CDR3 reads CASSLGEGYRGYTYEQYF. CDR3 bases: TGTGCCAGCAGCTTAGGAGAGGGTTACAGGGGGTATACCTACGAGCAGTACTTC.

The chain uses TRBV19 and TRBJ1-5; no clear D gene. The germline CDR1 and CDR2 sequences are LNHDA and SQIVND (reference sequence). The CDR3 length is 13 residues. The V gene lost 9 bases and the J gene lost 2 bases, with 11 bases spanning the gap. CDR3 coding DNA: TGTGCCAGCCAACAAGGAGGCAATCAGCCCCAGCATTTT. It is translated as CASQQGGNQPQHF. Together with reference TRBV19 and TRBJ1-5, the CDR3 gives the full variable domain: DGGITQSPKYLFRKEGQNVTLSCEQNLNHDAMYWYRQDPGQGLRLIYYSQIVNDFQKGDIAEGYSVSREKKESFPLTVTSAQKNPTAFYLCASQQGGNQPQHFGDGTRLSIL.

This clonotype was seen more than once but under ten times. The rearrangement uses TRBV9 and TRBJ1-1; tentative D call: TRBD1 (5 bases). Germline V CDR1 and CDR2: SGDLS, YYNGEE. The V end lost 4 bases, the J end lost 6 bases, and 19 bases lay between the germline ends. The CDR3 covers 15 residues. The CDR3: CASSPWGGPSSEAFF. The CDR3 DNA reads TGTGCCAGCAGCCCGTGGGGGGGACCCAGCTCTGAAGCTTTCTTT. The full variable domain, with the rest looked up from reference TRBV9 and TRBJ1-1, is DSGVTQTPKHLITATGQRVTLRCSPRSGDLSVYWYQQSLDQGLQFLIQYYNGEERAKGNILERFSAQQFPDLHSELNLSSLELGDSALYFCASSPWGGPSSEAFFGQGTRLTVV.

This clonotype was seen a few times. This chain joins TRBV10-3 and TRBJ2-7, with TRBD1 as a possible D gene (6 bases). The CDR3 spans 14 residues. Germline V gives CDR1 ENHRY, CDR2 SYGVKD. Trimming left V 0 bases short and J 7 bases short, with 13 bases between. The CDR3 nucleotides are TGTGCCATCAGTGAGTCGGGACACCAGACTGAGCAGTACTTC. Its protein product is CAISESGHQTEQYF.

The chain carries TRBV25-1 and TRBJ2-7; 11 bases agree with TRBD2. This CDR3 contains 16 residues. Germline V lookup: CDR1 MGHDK, CDR2 SYGVNS. Trimming cost V 8 bases and J 2 bases; bases outside gene matches: 11. The CDR3 bases are TGTGCCAGCCGGATCACTCTAGCGGGGGGAACCTACGAGCAGTACTTC. It codes for CASRITLAGGTYEQYF.

The chain couples TRBV28 to TRBJ1-2; D is unresolved. This CDR3 region has 14 residues. Trimming took 3 bases from V and 8 from J, leaving 16 bases between them. Germline lookup yields CDR1 MDHEN and CDR2 SYDVKM. The CDR3 loop reads CASSFPSHNQGYTF. CDR3 in DNA: TGTGCCAGCAGTTTTCCTTCTCATAATCAAGGCTACACCTTC.